This T cell receptor beta chain comes out of a study of identical twins. V dropped 5 bases and J dropped 2 bases, with 20 bases sitting between them. The CDR3 contains 17 residues. Germline V gene data show CDR1 as KGHDR and CDR2 as SFDVKD. A universal primer site came from template switching; cDNA carried unique molecular identifiers. TCRdb re-derived calls from the 5' RACE reads in MiXCR, one entry per CDR3 protein. The repertoire consists of approximately 620,000 distinct CDR3 sequences, with less than 10% occurring once and the leading ten covering around 0.95%. Ten or more counts support this clonotype. The sample was also reused in another study, on yellow fever vaccine responses in identical twins.

Sequences were obtained from PBMCs. V and J are TRBV24-1 and TRBJ2-5; D is uncertain. This TCR derives from a woman aged 18-30 years in good health. The CDR3 DNA follows: TGTGCCACCAGTGCGGGTTCAAGGGCTCCCTCACAAGAGACCCAGTACTTC. It is translated as CATSAGSRAPSQETQYF.